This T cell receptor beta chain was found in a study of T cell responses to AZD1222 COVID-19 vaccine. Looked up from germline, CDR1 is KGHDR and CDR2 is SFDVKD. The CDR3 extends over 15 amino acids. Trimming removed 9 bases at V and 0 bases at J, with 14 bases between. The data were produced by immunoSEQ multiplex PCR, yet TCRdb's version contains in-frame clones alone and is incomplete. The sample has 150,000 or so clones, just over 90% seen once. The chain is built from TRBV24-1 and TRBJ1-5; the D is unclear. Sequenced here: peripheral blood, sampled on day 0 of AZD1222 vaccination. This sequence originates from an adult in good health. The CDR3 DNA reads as TGTGCCACCGCAGATAGGAGATATAGCAATCAGCCCCAGCATTTT. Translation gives CATADRRYSNQPQHF.